This TCR beta chain was identified during a study of T-cell memory formation after mild COVID-19. The study's findings and limits: From day 15 to 85, contracting clones were balanced between CD4 and CD8, whereas later expanders leaned toward CD4+.

CDR3 length: 13 residues. Via MiXCR, TCRdb re-called the 5' RACE reads, giving one row per CDR3 protein. The top ten hold about 10% of the sample, which has about 430,000 distinct CDR3 sequences, 20% to 30% seen once. This clonotype was detected many times. What it recognizes is unknown. Compared with germline, one end of the junction differs, possibly owing to a read error. The V call is TRBV12-3 or TRBV12-4, the J call TRBJ1-2; 7 bases match TRBD1. This sequence was found in an adult woman who had mild COVID-19 (a few samples of this study predate the infection). Cell type and time point are not known. Sequencing used PBMCs or a T cell subset sorted from them (not recorded which). In DNA, the CDR3 is TGTGCCAGCAGCTTAGGGGACAGCTATGGCTACACCTTC. Its protein product is CASSLGDSYGYTF.